The text below deals with one T cell receptor beta chain. This specimen belongs to a study of T cell changes during pregnancy in multiple sclerosis. Method: immunoSEQ multiplex PCR; TCRdb's copy keeps in-frame clones and lacks some. The sample has about 79,000 clones, roughly 93% seen once; the top ten hold approximately 0.75%. J lost 7 bases, V lost 3 bases, and 3 bases had no gene match. The V gene's germline CDR1 is SGDLS and CDR2 YYNGEE. This CDR3 contains 13 residues. Material: peripheral blood, obtained in the second trimester of pregnancy. The TCR was taken from a female donor in good health, enrolled as a control in a pregnancy study. This chain links TRBV9 with TRBJ2-1; 8 bases are shared with TRBD1. The CDR3 protein is CASSADRENEQFF. The CDR3 DNA sequence: TGTGCCAGCAGCGCGGACAGGGAAAATGAGCAGTTCTTC.